The 22 T cell receptor beta chains reported below all come from one sample, sequenced in a study of beta chain features in type 1 diabetes. Expressed TCRB transcripts were sequenced after all isolated RNA was converted to cDNA. Libraries were prepared by immunoSEQ multiplex PCR; TCRdb keeps only in-frame clonotypes and omits some of them. The sample consists of 110,000 to 150,000 clones, about 8.7% of them appearing once. The sequencing sample was made of central memory CD4+ T cells from blood. All receptors derive from a man between 18 and 35 years old in good health.

The rearrangement joins TRBV5-4 to TRBJ2-3, with 8 nucleotides matching TRBD2. J lost 2 bases, V lost 0 bases, and 2 bases had no gene match. Germline V CDR1 and CDR2: SGHNT, YYREEE (reference sequence). CDR3 length: 15 amino acids. The DNA for the CDR3 is TGTGCCAGCAGCTTGGCGGGGGGGCTCACAGATACGCAGTATTTT. Protein: CASSLAGGLTDTQYF.

This clone was found a few times. This chain joins TRBV5-4 and TRBJ2-1, with D possibly TRBD1 on 6 matching bases. CDR1 is SGHNT, CDR2 YYREEE, per germline (reference sequence). This CDR3 contains 16 residues. Trimming left V 2 bases short and J 3 bases short, with 15 bases between. The DNA for the CDR3 is TGTGCCAGCAGCTTTGGGGCGGCAGGGGACTACAATGAGCAGTTCTTC. This translates into CASSFGAAGDYNEQFF. Looking up the rest from reference TRBV5-4 and TRBJ2-1 gives the full variable domain: ETGVTQSPTHLIKTRGQQVTLRCSSQSGHNTVSWYQQALGQGPQFIFQYYREEENGRGNFPPRFSGLQFPNYSSELNVNALELDDSALYLCASSFGAAGDYNEQFFGPGTRLTVL.

This clone turned up a few times. The DNA for the CDR3 is TGCGCCAGCAGCTACGGACAGGGGGCGGGAGAGACCCAGTACTTC. This sequence encodes CASSYGQGAGETQYF. The V gene is TRBV5-1, the J gene TRBJ2-5; TRBD1 aligns across 11 bases. The CDR3 covers 15 residues. CDR1 is SGHRS, CDR2 YFSETQ, per germline. Trimming cost V 3 bases and J 4 bases; bases outside gene matches: 5.

This clone appeared a few times. V usage is TRBV5-1 and J usage is TRBJ2-7; 8 bases map to TRBD2. CDR3 size: 15 residues. The germline CDR1 and CDR2 sequences are SGHRS and YFSETQ. V trimming: 5 bases; J trimming: 3 bases; junction bases outside the gene matches: 10. CDR3 sequence: CASRASGGLFYEQYF. The CDR3 bases are TGCGCCAGCAGGGCCAGCGGGGGTTTATTCTACGAGCAGTACTTC.

There are a few counts of this clone. The rearrangement uses TRBV30 and TRBJ2-5, with 12 bases matching TRBD2. V dropped 2 bases and J dropped 5; count of bases not matched to a gene: 3. CDR1 and CDR2 from the germline V gene are GTSNPN and SVGIG (reference sequence). This CDR3 comprises 14 residues. The CDR3 reads CAWSPLAGGETQYF. CDR3 DNA: TGTGCCTGGAGTCCCCTAGCGGGGGGGGAGACCCAGTACTTC.

The chain couples TRBV18 to TRBJ2-7; perhaps TRBD2 as D (6 bases). The CDR3 totals 15 residues. Deletions cut 6 bases from V and 6 bases from J, with 21 bases between. The germline gives CDR1 KGHSH, CDR2 LQKENI. The CDR3 is CASSPSGGNVAEQYF. CDR3 DNA: TGTGCCAGCTCCCCAAGCGGAGGGAACGTGGCCGAGCAGTACTTC. Full variable domain (rest looked up from reference TRBV18 and TRBJ2-7): NAGVMQNPRHLVRRRGQEARLRCSPMKGHSHVYWYRQLPEEGLKFMVYLQKENIIDESGMPKERFSAEFPKEGPSILRIQQVVRGDSAAYFCASSPSGGNVAEQYFGPGTRLTVT.

The gene calls are TRBV4-3 and TRBJ2-1; D may be TRBD2 (6 bases). Germline lookup yields CDR1 LGHNA and CDR2 YSLEER. Trimming pared 0 bases from V and 10 bases from J, leaving 16 bases between. The CDR3 covers 15 residues. For the CDR3, the DNA is TGCGCCAGCAGCCAAGATTGGGACTCTCTACGGGAGCAGTTCTTC. Amino acids: CASSQDWDSLREQFF.

This clone was detected only a few times. The chain is built from TRBV5-1 and TRBJ2-4, with D possibly matching TRBD1 (6 bases). The germline gives CDR1 SGHRS, CDR2 YFSETQ. Trimming took 0 bases from V and 7 from J, leaving 11 bases between them. CDR3 length: 14 residues. The CDR3 region has the DNA TGCGCCAGCAGCTTGGCCAACAGGGAGAACATTCAGTACTTC. This encodes CASSLANRENIQYF.

This clone was detected many times. The rearrangement uses TRBV7-9 and TRBJ1-4, with no clear D. CDR1 and CDR2 (germline): SEHNR, FQNEAQ (reference sequence). The CDR3 runs to 12 residues. V was pared by 2 bases and J by 6 bases, with 4 bases between. CDR3 bases: TGTGCCAGCAGCTTATCGGATGAAAAACTGTTTTTT. It yields the protein CASSLSDEKLFF.

This clone was found a few times. The chain joins TRBV19 to TRBJ2-2; 9 nucleotides agree with TRBD1. The V gene's germline CDR1 is LNHDA and CDR2 SQIVND (reference sequence). The CDR3 covers 15 residues. V was pared by 9 bases and J by 4 bases, with 9 bases of the junction left unmatched. Here the CDR3 reads CASLAQGAGTGELFF. The CDR3 DNA reads as TGTGCCAGCCTCGCACAGGGGGCCGGCACCGGGGAGCTGTTTTTT.

This clone was seen a handful of times. The chain joins TRBV5-4 to TRBJ1-2; D is possibly TRBD1 (5 bases). This CDR3 has 18 amino acids. The germline V and J ends were trimmed by 4 bases and 0 bases, with 22 bases remaining between them. Germline lookup yields CDR1 SGHNT and CDR2 YYREEE (reference sequence). CDR3 sequence reads: CASSGGDYWDSTNYGYTF. The CDR3 DNA is TGTGCCAGCAGCGGTGGCGACTACTGGGACTCGACTAACTATGGCTACACCTTC.

The chain joins TRBV5-6 to TRBJ2-7, with 10 bases lining up with TRBD2. CDR1 SGHDT and CDR2 YYEEEE come from the germline V gene. V lost 0 bases, J lost 7 bases, and 10 bases stayed unmatched. The CDR3 runs to 16 residues. The CDR3 reads CASSLAGGSGGREQYF. CDR3 DNA sequence: TGTGCCAGCAGCTTGGCCGGTGGTAGCGGGGGGCGGGAGCAGTACTTC.

The rearrangement links TRBV5-6 to TRBJ2-1; D is uncertain. The CDR3 consists of 12 residues. V was pared by 1 base and J by 7 bases, with 6 bases between. In germline, CDR1 is SGHDT, CDR2 YYEEEE. The DNA of the CDR3 is TGTGCCAGCAGCTTGTTACTTAATGAGCAGTTCTTC. Its protein is CASSLLLNEQFF.

The V gene is TRBV9, the J gene TRBJ1-6; the D is unclear. There are 15 residues in the CDR3. V was clipped by 0 bases and J by 11 bases, with 15 bases between them. Germline values: CDR1 SGDLS, CDR2 YYNGEE. DNA of the CDR3: TGTGCCAGCAGCGTAGGATGGAGGGAAGGCGCACCCCTCCACTTT. It yields the protein CASSVGWREGAPLHF.

This clone was found a few times. The chain recombines TRBV28 with TRBJ2-3, with D perhaps TRBD1 (5 bases). The CDR3 is 13 amino acids. Trimming stripped 7 bases from V and 4 bases from J, with 12 bases between. CDR1 MDHEN and CDR2 SYDVKM come from the germline V gene. The CDR3, as DNA: TGTGCCAGCAAGGGGCGATGGGCAGATACGCAGTATTTT. Protein sequence: CASKGRWADTQYF.

The rearrangement uses TRBV19 and TRBJ2-5; TRBD2 agrees at 8 bases. The CDR3 covers 13 residues. Trimming at V came to 7 bases and at J to 4 bases, leaving 5 bases not matched to a gene. The germline V gene has CDR1 LNHDA and CDR2 SQIVND (reference sequence). CDR3 residues: CASMREEGETQYF. The DNA of the CDR3 is TGTGCCAGTATGCGGGAGGAAGGAGAGACCCAGTACTTC.

This clone was detected only a few times. The CDR3 is CACGTGGAGANVLTF. As DNA, the CDR3 is TGTGCCTGCGGGACAGGGGGCGCTGGGGCCAACGTCCTGACTTTC. The chain has TRBV30 and TRBJ2-6; 12 bases map to TRBD1. The length of the CDR3 is 15 residues. V gave up 6 bases and J gave up 2 bases; unmatched junction bases: 2. Looked up from germline, CDR1 is GTSNPN and CDR2 is SVGIG (reference sequence).

This clone occurred a few times. The rearrangement links TRBV4-2 to TRBJ2-3; TRBD2 agrees at 10 bases. Germline V gives CDR1 LGHNA, CDR2 YNFKEQ. The CDR3 is 17 residues long. V lost 2 bases to trimming and J lost 3 bases; unmatched junction nucleotides: 8. The CDR3 DNA reads as TGTGCCAGCAGCCAACCTAGCGGGGGTTCATCTACAGATACGCAGTATTTT. Encoded protein: CASSQPSGGSSTDTQYF.

The chain recombines TRBV5-4 with TRBJ2-7, with a possible D match to TRBD1 (6 bases). V was trimmed by 0 bases and J by 3 bases, leaving 10 bases between them. CDR3 length equals 14 residues. Germline CDR1 SGHNT, CDR2 YYREEE (reference sequence). As DNA, the CDR3 is TGTGCCAGCAGCTTGGTGGGACACAACTACGAGCAGTACTTC. This translates into CASSLVGHNYEQYF.

The CDR3 reads CASSRRQGVGEQYF. As DNA, the CDR3 is TGTGCCAGCAGCCGCCGACAGGGGGTCGGAGAGCAGTACTTC. The chain carries TRBV28 and TRBJ2-7; 9 bases align to TRBD1. The germline V gene has CDR1 MDHEN and CDR2 SYDVKM. J gave up 7 bases and V 6 bases, and 10 bases lay outside the gene matches. This CDR3 spans 14 amino acids.

This clone came up a few times. This chain uses TRBV28 with TRBJ2-1, with D possibly being TRBD1 (6 bases). The V and J ends lost 5 bases and 5 bases respectively, with 16 bases between them. The length of the CDR3 is 15 residues. Germline V CDR1 and CDR2: MDHEN, SYDVKM. The CDR3 DNA is TGTGCCAGCAGTCCTAATGGGGGCAGAGACAATGAGCAGTTCTTC. Its translation is CASSPNGGRDNEQFF.

The rearrangement uses TRBV7-2 and TRBJ1-1; TRBD1 is a possible D gene (6 bases). Germline V lookup: CDR1 SGHTA, CDR2 FQGNSA. This CDR3 is 13 amino acids long. V lost 7 bases, J lost 4 bases, and 13 bases lay in between. CDR3 nucleotides: TGTGCCAGCACTTTGACAGGAACCACTGAAGCTTTCTTT. Its protein product is CASTLTGTTEAFF.